This record concerns one TCR beta chain sequence. This clonotype has more than one count but fewer than ten. The antigen it binds to is not known. No much larger clone is present one base from it, and per-base qualities are unavailable. V drops 3 bases and J drops 2 bases, leaving 12 bases in between. Including the terminal cysteine and phenylalanine, the CDR3 comprises 14 residues. The kept DNA is CDR3 alone, 42 bases in frame from the first base. Sequences SGHRS (CDR1) and YFSETQ (CDR2) are obtained from the germline V gene. This sample was taken from a study of patients and donors after allogeneic stem cell transplantation (dated by TCRdb to about 2020). The method was RT-PCR. Sequencing used a NextSeq 550. TCRdb reran the public reads through fastp at Q25 and MiXCR, keeping productive beta chains. Rows merge per CDR3 protein into single entries with the most common DNA and genes. The sample contains roughly 880,000 distinct CDR3 sequences, roughly 17% of them found a single time. The top ten hold around 6% of the sample.

The sequence was obtained from a human donor who was either an allogeneic HSCT recipient or a stem cell or donor lymphocyte infusion donor (not recorded which). It is not recorded whose cells these are; they may come from a transplant donor. The chain couples TRBV5-1 to TRBJ2-7; the D segment might be TRBD1 or TRBD2, since each matches 5 bases. Specimen: blood, either unsorted or a sorted T cell fraction (not recorded which). The CDR3 reads as follows: CASSSPGPTYEQYF. The bases read TGCGCCAGCAGCTCCCCGGGGCCTACCTACGAGCAGTACTTC.